This T cell receptor beta chain was documented in a study of CD8 T cells in Susac syndrome. Reverse transcription used about 0.45 to 1 ug RNA and random hexamers. TCRdb analysed the immunoSEQ multiplex PCR reads with MiXCR anew, one entry per CDR3 protein. The sample records around 71,000 distinct CDR3 sequences, 96% being singletons. V lost 0 bases and J lost 2, with 8 bases in between. CDR3 length equals 15 residues. Germline CDR1 and CDR2: SEHNR and FQNEAQ (reference sequence). The rearrangement links TRBV7-9 to TRBJ1-5; D remains unclear. The source of this sequence is a human donor with multiple sclerosis. Source material: CD4+ T cells from PBMCs. This chain's CDR3 is CASSLAGGGNQPQHF. Here the CDR3 DNA reads TGTGCCAGCAGCTTAGCAGGTGGGGGCAATCAGCCCCAGCATTTT.